A single sample is the source of the 32 T cell receptor beta chains below, sequenced in a study. Via MiXCR, TCRdb re-called the 5' RACE reads, giving one row per CDR3 protein. The sample consists of about 62,000 distinct CDR3 sequences, around 30% of them appearing once. Sequences were obtained from tumor-infiltrating naive CD4+ T cells sorted from the breast tumor. Subset described: naive CD4+ T cells, CD4+CD45RA+CD25-. These receptors were obtained from a female donor with breast cancer.

The chain couples TRBV2 to TRBJ1-2, with D uncertain. Trimming shortened V by 5 bases and J by 2 bases, and 12 bases separated the two germline ends. Looked up from germline, CDR1 is SNHLY and CDR2 is FYNNEI. This CDR3 is built from 14 residues. The CDR3 region has the DNA TGTGCCAGCAGTATCTTTGACGGGAACTATGGCTACACCTTC. It encodes CASSIFDGNYGYTF.

This clonotype showed up just a few times. The J gene is TRBJ2-5, the V gene TRBV24-1; TRBD2 agrees at 13 bases. V gave up 3 bases and J gave up 1 base; unmatched junction bases: 4. Germline V gene lookup returns CDR1 KGHDR and CDR2 SFDVKD. This CDR3 is 17 amino acids long. The CDR3 DNA reads as TGTGCCACCAGTGATCCCGGGACTAGCGGGACCCAAGAGACCCAGTACTTC. Its translation: CATSDPGTSGTQETQYF.

This clonotype was detected a few times. J is TRBJ2-5 and V is TRBV5-1, with D unclear. Deletions cut 0 bases from V and 4 bases from J, with 7 bases between. The CDR3 totals 13 residues. Germline V lookup: CDR1 SGHRS, CDR2 YFSETQ. CDR3 protein: CASSLGVGETQYF. In DNA form, the CDR3 reads TGCGCCAGCAGCTTGGGGGTTGGAGAGACCCAGTACTTC.

J is TRBJ2-3 and V is TRBV5-4, with a possible D match to TRBD1 (5 bases). CDR3 length equals 15 residues. Germline loops: CDR1 SGHNT, CDR2 YYREEE (reference sequence). Between the trimmed V and J ends, which lost 0 bases and 6 bases, there was a span of 14 bases. The CDR3 nucleotides read TGTGCCAGCAGCTTGGCGGTCAGGGAATATGATACGCAGTATTTT. It yields the protein CASSLAVREYDTQYF.

V is TRBV6-4 and J is TRBJ1-5; weak D call: TRBD1 (6 bases). The CDR3 covers 17 residues. The V and J ends lost 0 bases and 0 bases respectively, with 12 bases between them. Germline CDR1 and CDR2: MRHNA and SNTAGT. For the CDR3, the DNA is TGTGCCAGCAGTGACTCTCAGGGGCGATATAGCAATCAGCCCCAGCATTTT. This sequence encodes CASSDSQGRYSNQPQHF.

As to this clonotype: A much larger clone differs from this one at a single base, so this may be a read error. The chain has TRBV5-1 and TRBJ2-3; no clear D gene. This CDR3 comprises 15 residues. Between the trimmed V and J ends, which lost 0 bases and 1 base, there was a span of 9 bases. CDR1 and CDR2 (germline): SGHRS, YFSETQ. The CDR3 loop is CASSLVGPGTDTQYF. DNA of the CDR3: TGCGCCAGCAGCTTGGTTGGACCCGGCACAGATACGCAGTATTTT. The entire variable domain, with the rest obtained from reference TRBV5-1 and TRBJ2-3, is as follows: KAGVTQTPRYLIKTRGQQVTLSCSPISGHRSVSWYQQTPGQGLQFLFEYFSETQRNKGNFPGRFSGRQFSNSRSEMNVSTLELGDSALYLCASSLVGPGTDTQYFGPGTRLTVL.

The CDR3: CASSTRRSQHF. CDR3 DNA: TGTGCCAGCAGCACCCGTCGATCCCAGCATTTT. This chain links TRBV6-6 with TRBJ1-5, with D unclear. V was trimmed by 6 bases and J by 11 bases, leaving 11 bases between them. Germline V gene sequence: CDR1 MNHNY, CDR2 SVGAGI (reference sequence). The CDR3 extends over 11 amino acids.

This clonotype occurred a few times. This chain uses TRBV29-1 with TRBJ2-5, with D possibly matching TRBD1 (8 bases). This CDR3 has 15 amino acids. With 3 bases removed from V and 2 bases from J, the gap between germline ends came to 16 bases. The germline gives CDR1 SQVTM, CDR2 ANQGSEA. The CDR3 sequence is CSVDGTGGEQETQYF. The CDR3 nucleotides read TGCAGCGTTGATGGAACAGGGGGGGAGCAAGAGACCCAGTACTTC.

The sample holds a few counts of this clonotype. This chain connects TRBV4-1 to TRBJ1-5; 10 bases are shared with TRBD1. Germline V gives CDR1 MGHRA, CDR2 YSYEKL. Trimming cost V 2 bases and J 3 bases; bases outside gene matches: 4. This CDR3 is 16 amino acids long. CDR3 in amino acids: CASSQLDRGYNQPQHF. As DNA, the CDR3 is TGCGCCAGCAGCCAATTGGACAGGGGGTACAATCAGCCCCAGCATTTT.

This clonotype came up a few times. V usage is TRBV7-3 and J usage is TRBJ2-7; the D is unclear. The CDR3 spans 13 residues. Germline V gene data show CDR1 as SGHTA and CDR2 as FQGTGA. With 2 bases removed from V and 2 bases from J, the gap between germline ends came to 7 bases. The CDR3 loop is CASSLDQTYEQYF. The CDR3 coding sequence is TGTGCCAGCAGCTTAGACCAAACCTACGAGCAGTACTTC.

This clonotype was counted between two and nine times. This chain connects TRBV7-2 to TRBJ2-3; a weak D match, TRBD1 (5 bases). CDR1 is SGHTA and CDR2 is FQGNSA in the germline V gene. The CDR3 spans 13 residues. Trimming took 3 bases from V and 6 from J, leaving 10 bases between them. The DNA of the CDR3 is TGTGCCAGCAGCTTTTCAGGGCTGGATACGCAGTATTTT. Encoded protein: CASSFSGLDTQYF. The entire variable domain, with the rest obtained from reference TRBV7-2 and TRBJ2-3, is as follows: GAGVSQSPSNKVTEKGKDVELRCDPISGHTALYWYRQSLGQGLEFLIYFQGNSAPDKSGLPSDRFSAERTGGSVSTLTIQRTQQEDSAVYLCASSFSGLDTQYFGPGTRLTVL.

The chain has TRBV20-1 and TRBJ2-2, with a tentative D call TRBD2 (5 bases). The CDR3 totals 13 residues. V shed 6 bases and J shed 0 bases, with 8 bases lying between them. Germline loops: CDR1 DFQATT, CDR2 SNEGSKA (reference sequence). The chain's CDR3 is CSAAGPNTGELFF. The CDR3 bases are TGCAGTGCGGCGGGTCCGAACACCGGGGAGCTGTTTTTT.

In this sample, this clonotype turned up many times. This chain joins TRBV4-3 and TRBJ2-7, with a possible D match to TRBD2 (5 bases). Germline CDR1 reads LGHNA; CDR2 reads YSLEER. The CDR3 contains 14 residues. Between the trimmed V and J ends, which lost 1 base and 6 bases, there was a span of 13 bases. The CDR3 protein is CASSQAQLVSEQYF. In nucleotides, the CDR3 is TGCGCCAGCAGCCAAGCGCAACTAGTCTCCGAGCAGTACTTC.

Concerning this clonotype itself: A much larger clone differs by one base, so this may be a read error. J is TRBJ1-5 and V is TRBV7-8, with D unclear. This CDR3 region has 13 residues. CDR1 is SGHVS, CDR2 FQNEAQ, per germline. The CDR3 nucleotides are TGTGCCAGCAGCTTAGATGTCGGTCAGCCCCAGCGTTTT. It encodes CASSLDVGQPQRF.

This clonotype was recorded many times. CDR3 in amino acids: CSARDHPSGHNSPLHF. The CDR3 DNA is TGCAGTGCTAGAGATCATCCCAGTGGTCATAATTCACCCCTCCACTTT. V is TRBV20-1 and J is TRBJ1-6; D not certain. The CDR3 is made up of 16 amino acids. CDR1 is DFQATT, CDR2 SNEGSKA, per germline (reference sequence). Trimming stripped 0 bases from V and 5 bases from J, with 14 bases between.

This clonotype came up many times. The rearrangement uses TRBV6-1 and TRBJ1-5, with a possible D match to TRBD1 (5 bases). V was shortened by 1 base and J by 3 bases, with 10 bases between the two germline ends. CDR3 length equals 15 residues. CDR1 is MNHNS, CDR2 SASEGT, per germline. CDR3 amino acids: CASSEVGGYNQPQHF. CDR3 coding DNA: TGTGCCAGCAGTGAAGTGGGGGGTTACAATCAGCCCCAGCATTTT.

This clonotype was counted many times. The chain recombines TRBV11-1 with TRBJ2-6; TRBD1 aligns across 7 bases. CDR1 and CDR2 from the germline V gene are SGHAT and FQDESV (reference sequence). The CDR3 covers 17 residues. Losses at the gene ends were 6 bases for V and 0 bases for J; bases not matched to a gene: 8. CDR3 protein: CASSPGTEHSGANVLTF. The CDR3 coding sequence is TGTGCCAGCAGTCCCGGGACAGAACACTCTGGGGCCAACGTCCTGACTTTC.

This clonotype turned up a few times. Because it lacks the conserved phenylalanine or tryptophan at the end, this CDR3 is likely a read error. V and J are TRBV6-6 and TRBJ1-2; D is perhaps TRBD1 (5 bases). Looked up from germline, CDR1 is MNHNY and CDR2 is SVGAGI (reference sequence). This CDR3 contains 16 residues. Trimming took 2 bases from V and 8 from J, leaving 21 bases between them. The CDR3 DNA follows: TGTGCCAGCAGTTACCTTAAAGGCGGGACGGGCGGAGGCTACACCTAC. Residues: CASSYLKGGTGGGYTY.

The table lists this clonotype with many counts. V is TRBV6-5 and J is TRBJ1-5, with a weak D call TRBD1 (6 bases). The germline V gene encodes CDR1 MNHEY and CDR2 SVGAGI. Trimming took off 2 bases at V and 8 bases at J, with 13 bases between the two ends. This CDR3 has 14 residues. As DNA, the CDR3 is TGTGCCAGCAGTTACACCAGGGGTATGGAGCCCCAGCATTTT. This sequence encodes CASSYTRGMEPQHF.

Worth noting for this clonotype: The junction departs from the called germline gene at one end, perhaps through a read error. The chain is built from TRBV6-2 or TRBV6-3 and TRBJ2-1, with D possibly matching TRBD1 (5 bases). Looked up from germline, CDR1 is MNHEY and CDR2 is SVGEGT. The CDR3 has 11 amino acids. The CDR3 reads CASSAQGDQCF. CDR3 bases: TGTGCCAGCAGTGCTCAGGGTGATCAGTGCTTC.

This clonotype appeared a few times. The V and J genes are TRBV6-1 and TRBJ1-1, with D tentatively TRBD1 (6 bases). Germline-derived CDR1 and CDR2 are MNHNS and SASEGT. The germline V and J ends were trimmed by 6 bases and 5 bases, with 16 bases remaining between them. This CDR3 is 14 amino acids long. CDR3: CASRGVKGVTEAFF. The CDR3 DNA follows: TGTGCCAGCAGAGGGGTGAAGGGGGTAACTGAAGCTTTCTTT.

This clonotype has a handful of counts. The gene calls are TRBV29-1 and TRBJ1-1, with 9 positions matching TRBD1. CDR1 SQVTM and CDR2 ANQGSEA come from the germline V gene. The CDR3 runs to 15 residues. Trimming at V came to 0 bases and at J to 3 bases, leaving 5 bases not matched to a gene. The CDR3 nucleotides are TGCAGCGTTGAAGATCCTCGGACAGGGGACACTGAAGCTTTCTTT. This translates into CSVEDPRTGDTEAFF.

This clonotype was detected only a few times. V and J are TRBV5-6 and TRBJ1-1; D is unresolved. Germline V gene sequence: CDR1 SGHDT, CDR2 YYEEEE. Trimming stripped 4 bases from V and 6 bases from J, with 13 bases between. The CDR3 contains 13 residues. The CDR3 loop reads CASSPTDRPEAFF. Written as DNA, the CDR3 is TGTGCCAGCAGCCCGACTGACCGTCCTGAAGCTTTCTTT.

In its sample, this clonotype was seen once. This chain joins TRBV6-5 and TRBJ1-1; 9 bases match TRBD1. The V gene end was trimmed by 4 bases and the J gene end by 11 bases; junction bases not matched to a gene: 5. This CDR3 is built from 12 residues. Germline V lookup: CDR1 MNHEY, CDR2 SVGAGI. The CDR3: CASSSQGAAAFF. The CDR3 DNA reads as TGTGCCAGCAGTTCACAGGGGGCGGCGGCTTTCTTT.

The rearrangement links TRBV7-3 to TRBJ2-3, with D perhaps TRBD1 (6 bases). The CDR3 length is 13 residues. Trimming cost V 5 bases and J 4 bases, with 10 bases left between them. Germline CDR1 and CDR2: SGHTA and FQGTGA. CDR3 in amino acids: CASSGRTADTQYF. The DNA of the CDR3 is TGTGCCAGCAGCGGAAGGACAGCAGATACGCAGTATTTT. Using reference TRBV7-3 and TRBJ2-3 for the parts outside the CDR3, the full variable domain is GAGVSQTPSNKVTEKGKYVELRCDPISGHTALYWYRQSLGQGPEFLIYFQGTGAADDSGLPNDRFFAVRPEGSVSTLKIQRTERGDSAVYLCASSGRTADTQYFGPGTRLTVL.

This clonotype was seen ten or more times. The chain combines TRBV28 with TRBJ1-2, with no clear D. V shed 4 bases and J shed 6 bases, with 9 bases lying between them. Germline CDR1 MDHEN, CDR2 SYDVKM. CDR3 size: 12 residues. For the CDR3, the DNA is TGTGCCAGCAGTTCCACATGGCATGGCTACACCTTC. It translates to CASSSTWHGYTF.

This clonotype was observed many times. The chain's CDR3 is CASSLRHREQFF. CDR3 nucleotides: TGTGCCAGCAGCCTCCGACATAGGGAGCAGTTCTTC. The chain couples TRBV7-2 to TRBJ2-1; D not certain. Germline values: CDR1 SGHTA, CDR2 FQGNSA. This CDR3 has 12 residues. Deletions cut 5 bases from V and 10 bases from J, with 12 bases between.

This clonotype was counted only a few times. The gene calls are TRBV4-1 and TRBJ2-1, with D maybe TRBD1 (5 bases). V gave up 4 bases and J gave up 7 bases, with 14 bases separating them. The CDR3 covers 14 residues. Germline V gene lookup returns CDR1 MGHRA and CDR2 YSYEKL. Written as DNA, the CDR3 is TGCGCCAGCAGCCCCCAGGGTAAATCGAATGAGCAGTTCTTC. Its protein product is CASSPQGKSNEQFF.

Here the CDR3 reads CASRDKSTNEKLFF. CDR3 nucleotides: TGTGCCAGCAGGGACAAATCAACTAATGAAAAACTGTTTTTT. The chain has TRBV6-5 and TRBJ1-4; TRBD1 might be the D (5 bases). Germline CDR1 reads MNHEY; CDR2 reads SVGAGI. Trimming stripped 6 bases from V and 0 bases from J, with 8 bases between. The CDR3 has 14 residues.

This clonotype was counted a few times. This chain links TRBV25-1 with TRBJ1-3, with unresolved D. This CDR3 comprises 12 residues. Per the germline V gene, CDR1 is MGHDK and CDR2 is SYGVNS. V was pared by 6 bases and J by 4 bases, with 7 bases between. CDR3 residues: CASSRTGNTIYF. The DNA of the CDR3 is TGTGCCAGCAGCCGAACAGGAAACACCATATATTTT.

This clonotype was seen a few times. The chain uses TRBV5-1 and TRBJ2-1; 8 bases are shared with TRBD1. The ends lost 0 bases at V and 4 bases at J; junction bases unmatched: 3. CDR3 length: 15 residues. The germline V gene has CDR1 SGHRS and CDR2 YFSETQ. For the CDR3, the DNA is TGCGCCAGCAGCTTGGTTCAGGGGGCTTACAATGAGCAGTTCTTC. Its protein product is CASSLVQGAYNEQFF.

The gene calls are TRBV7-2 and TRBJ1-2, with 8 bases that match TRBD1. V shed 5 bases and J 6 bases; nucleotides not matched to a gene: 11. Germline CDR1 is SGHTA and CDR2 is FQGNSA. The CDR3 runs 15 residues. The CDR3 loop reads CASSPSLPGGHGYTF. The CDR3 DNA reads as TGTGCCAGCAGCCCTAGTTTGCCAGGGGGCCATGGCTACACCTTC.